This T cell receptor (beta chain) was documented in a study of STAT3 mutations in large granular lymphocyte leukemia. Profiling relied on immunoSEQ multiplex PCR, and the TCRdb table lists in-frame clones only, not all of them. The data contain 30,000 to 35,000 clones, 60% to 85% of them singletons. The CDR3 is 14 amino acids. Germline V gives CDR1 SGDLS, CDR2 YYNGEE. The V and J ends lost 0 bases and 7 bases respectively, with 13 bases between them. Study-wide findings and caveats: In several patients, dominant TCR clone burden exceeded STAT3 mutant burden. Every T-LGLL patient had at least one immunodominant TCRbeta clonotype.

A note on this clone: What it recognizes is unknown.

V gene TRBV9 combines with J gene TRBJ1-2; TRBD1 might be the D (5 bases). The sequence was obtained from a woman in her 50s with T-cell large granular lymphocyte leukemia. Some clones in this sample may be carry-over from other donors' samples. Specimen: peripheral blood mononuclear cells. Written as DNA, the CDR3 is TGTGCCAGCAGCGTAGTAGCGGAGCAGGGTGGCTACACCTTC. Protein sequence: CASSVVAEQGGYTF.